This T cell receptor beta chain was identified during a study of long-term antiretroviral therapy in people with HIV. Per the germline V gene, CDR1 is SGHRS and CDR2 is YFSETQ. This CDR3 comprises 15 residues. The ends lost 0 bases at V and 1 base at J; junction bases unmatched: 1. Of note for this clone: The antigen remains unidentified.

From each donor, at least one pre-ART PBMC sample and at least two post-ART PBMC samples were obtained. Participants who had HIV were, without exception, treated in the United States. immunoSEQ v3.0 was run at survey level. Sequencing had a target that covered about 35,000-55,000 T-cell genomes per sample. The data were produced by immunoSEQ multiplex PCR, yet TCRdb's version contains in-frame clones alone and is incomplete. The repertoire holds tens of thousands of clones, 80% seen once, with 14% in the top ten. Study results and limitations: Spans of CDR3 length were tighter for HIV repertoires than for controls.

This sequence originates from a woman aged 25 to 45 with HIV. The J gene is TRBJ2-3, the V gene TRBV5-1, with 8 bases fitting TRBD2. Sequenced here: unsorted PBMCs, sampled 2.9 years after starting antiretroviral therapy. The DNA of the CDR3 is TGCGCCAGCAGCTTGGCCGGGGGGGGCACAGATACGCAGTATTTT. This translates into CASSLAGGGTDTQYF.